What follows is one T cell receptor (beta chain) and its context. The CDR3 is 11 amino acids. Germline V gives CDR1 SNHLY, CDR2 FYNNEI. Between the trimmed V and J ends, which lost 4 bases and 16 bases, there was a span of 14 bases. This sample is drawn from a study of CD8+ T cells in alopecia areata. Those with alopecia areata gave lesional scalp punch biopsies and peripheral blood. Following RNA extraction, reverse transcription yielded cDNA that acted as the sequencing template. Assay used: immunoSEQ multiplex PCR; TCRdb lists only in-frame clones, some missing. Of over 120,000 clones detected, about 60% appear once; the ten largest clones hold roughly 6.7%.

This TCR came from a human donor with alopecia areata. V usage is TRBV2 and J usage is TRBJ1-5, with D possibly TRBD1 on 5 matching bases. The input for sequencing was CD4+ T cells sorted from blood, taken at week 0. CDR3 sequence (DNA): TGTGCCAGCAGTGTGAGGGACGACCTACATTTT. This codes for CASSVRDDLHF.